Below are 5 T cell receptor beta chains sequenced from a single sample in a study of blood T cell repertoires in COVID-19. TCRdb's copy holds only in-frame clones and misses some; the assay was immunoSEQ multiplex PCR. Among approximately 44,000 clones listed, 80% to 95% were seen once. Sequenced material: peripheral blood. The receptors derive from a human donor in a cohort sampled during active COVID-19.

This clone was observed a few times. The V call is TRBV10-3, the J call TRBJ2-4; 11 bases align to TRBD2. Trimming removed 0 bases from V and 1 base from J; junction bases left unmatched: 5. This CDR3 has 18 amino acids. Germline loops: CDR1 ENHRY, CDR2 SYGVKD. The CDR3 region has the DNA TGTGCCATCAGTGAGTCATGGGGACTAGCGGACGCCAAAAACATTCAGTACTTC. The encoded protein is CAISESWGLADAKNIQYF.

The chain combines TRBV19 with TRBJ2-7; 7 bases agree with TRBD1. CDR3 length: 15 residues. Germline loops: CDR1 LNHDA, CDR2 SQIVND (reference sequence). V was clipped by 5 bases and J by 3 bases; unmatched bases: 10. The CDR3 DNA sequence: TGTGCCAGTAGTCCCGAGACAGGGAGCTTCTACGAGCAGTACTTC. It is translated as CASSPETGSFYEQYF.

This clone was seen more than once but under ten times. V gene TRBV3-1 (or the pseudogene TRBV3-2) combines with J gene TRBJ1-1, with D possibly being TRBD1 (6 bases). This CDR3 contains 15 residues. With 2 bases removed from V and 2 bases from J, the gap between germline ends came to 12 bases. Germline-derived CDR1 and CDR2 are LGHDT and YNNKEL (reference sequence). The CDR3 sequence is CASSQNTGSNTEAFF. In DNA form, the CDR3 reads TGTGCCAGCAGCCAAAATACAGGGAGTAACACTGAAGCTTTCTTT.

The J gene is TRBJ2-7, the V gene TRBV7-3, with 14 bases fitting TRBD2. Germline values: CDR1 SGHTA, CDR2 FQGTGA. The CDR3 contains 14 residues. The ends lost 6 bases at V and 6 bases at J; junction bases unmatched: 4. The DNA of the CDR3 is TGTGCCAGCAGTTCCGGGACTAGCGGGAGCGAGCAGTACTTC. Protein sequence: CASSSGTSGSEQYF. Supplemented by reference TRBV7-3 and TRBJ2-7, the full variable domain reads GAGVSQTPSNKVTEKGKYVELRCDPISGHTALYWYRQSLGQGPEFLIYFQGTGAADDSGLPNDRFFAVRPEGSVSTLKIQRTERGDSAVYLCASSSGTSGSEQYFGPGTRLTVT.

This sequence joins TRBV19 and TRBJ2-4, with D perhaps TRBD2 (5 bases). CDR1 is LNHDA, CDR2 SQIVND, per germline (reference sequence). The V end lost 11 bases, the J end lost 2 bases, and 16 bases lay between the germline ends. This CDR3 has 14 amino acids. The CDR3 DNA sequence: TGTGCCTTCAACGGGGTGTGGCCCAAAAACATTCAGTACTTC. Translated, it gives CAFNGVWPKNIQYF.